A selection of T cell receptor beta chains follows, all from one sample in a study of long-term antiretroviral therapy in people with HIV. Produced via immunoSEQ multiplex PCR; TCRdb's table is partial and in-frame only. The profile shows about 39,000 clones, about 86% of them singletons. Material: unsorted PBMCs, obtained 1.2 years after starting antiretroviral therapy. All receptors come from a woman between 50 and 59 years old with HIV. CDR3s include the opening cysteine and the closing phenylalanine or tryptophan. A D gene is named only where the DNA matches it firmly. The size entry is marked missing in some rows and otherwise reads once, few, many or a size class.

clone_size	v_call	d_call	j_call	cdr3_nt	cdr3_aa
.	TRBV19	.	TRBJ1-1	TGTGCCAGTAGTATAGTAATGGGGAACACTGAAGCTTTCTTT	CASSIVMGNTEAFF
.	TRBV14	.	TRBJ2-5	TGTGCCAGCAGCCAAGGTGCCTCTGTAGAGACCCAGTACTTC	CASSQGASVETQYF
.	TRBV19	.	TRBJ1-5	TGTGCCAGTAGTAACGGTCAGGGGTTGCCCCAGCATTTT	CASSNGQGLPQHF
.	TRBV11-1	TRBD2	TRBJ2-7	TGTGCCAGCAGCTTGCTAGCGGGGGGTTCCTACGAGCAGTACTTC	CASSLLAGGSYEQYF
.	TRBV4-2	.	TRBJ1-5	TGTGCCAGCAGCCAAGAGGGGCAGGCCAATCAGCCCCAGCATTTT	CASSQEGQANQPQHF
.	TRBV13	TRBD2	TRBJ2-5	TGTGCCAGCAGCTTATTGACTAGCGGGGAAGAGACCCAGTACTTC	CASSLLTSGEETQYF
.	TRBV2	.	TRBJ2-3	TGTGCCAGCAGCGTCCTGGGGTCTAGCACAGATACGCAGTATTTT	CASSVLGSSTDTQYF
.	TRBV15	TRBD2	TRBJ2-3	TGTGCCACCAGACCTCCTTACGGGTCTAGCGGGGGGGATACGCAGTATTTT	CATRPPYGSSGGDTQYF
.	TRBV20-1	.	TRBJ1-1	TGCAGTGCTTGGACGGCACCTGAAGCTTTCTTT	CSAWTAPEAFF
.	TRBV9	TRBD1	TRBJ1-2	TGTGCCAGCAGCGCCGGGACAGGGGTCTATGGCTACACCTTC	CASSAGTGVYGYTF
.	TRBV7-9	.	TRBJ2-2	TGTGCCAGCAGCTCCCGTCTGACAGTGGACGGGGAGCTGTTTTTT	CASSSRLTVDGELFF
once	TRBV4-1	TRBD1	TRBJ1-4	TGCGCCAGCAGCCTCCCACACAGGGGCACTAATGAAAAACTGTTTTTT	CASSLPHRGTNEKLFF
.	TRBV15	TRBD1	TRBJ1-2	TGTGCCACCAGCAGAGGACAGGGTGGGGCCTATGGCTACACCTTC	CATSRGQGGAYGYTF
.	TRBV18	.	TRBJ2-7	TGTGCCAGCTCACCCCTTGGCCAGGGGTCTCCCTACGAGCAGTACTTC	CASSPLGQGSPYEQYF
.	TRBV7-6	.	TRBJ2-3	TGTGCCAGCAGCTTGGAGCCGACTAGCACAGATACGCAGTATTTT	CASSLEPTSTDTQYF
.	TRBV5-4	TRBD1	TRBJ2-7	TGTGCCAGCAGCTTGGGGTTGACAGGGCGCTCCTACGAGCAGTACTTC	CASSLGLTGRSYEQYF
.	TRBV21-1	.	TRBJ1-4	TGTGCCAGCAGCAAAGCCCATAATGAAAAACTGTTTTTT	CASSKAHNEKLFF
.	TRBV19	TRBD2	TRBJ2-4	TGTGCCACCGCGGAGCGGGGACCCAAAAACATTCAGTACTTC	CATAERGPKNIQYF
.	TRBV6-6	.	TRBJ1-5	TGTGCCAGCAGTCCATCGGACACTTATGGCGGGCAGCCCCAGCATTTT	CASSPSDTYGGQPQHF
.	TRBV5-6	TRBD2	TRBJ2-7	TGTGCCAGCAGCCACCGGGGAGGGGTACAGTACTTC	CASSHRGGVQYF
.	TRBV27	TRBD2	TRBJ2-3	TGTGCCAGCAGTTCAATTTCCAGGGGGCGCCTAGCGGGGGCCCCTTGGGCAGATACGCAGTATTTT	CASSSISRGRLAGAPWADTQYF
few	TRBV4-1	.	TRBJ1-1	TGCGCCAGCAGTCTGGACAGCATGAACACTGAAGCTTTCTTT	CASSLDSMNTEAFF
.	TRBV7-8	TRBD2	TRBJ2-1	TGTGCCAGCAGCCCGTCGGGGGGGATTTACAATGAGCAGTTCTTC	CASSPSGGIYNEQFF
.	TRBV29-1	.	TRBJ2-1	TGCAGCGCCCGAAGGGGCCCCGATGAGCAGTTCTTC	CSARRGPDEQFF
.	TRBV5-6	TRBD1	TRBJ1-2	TGTGCCAGCAGCCAATTGACAGGGGCCTATGGCTACACCTTC	CASSQLTGAYGYTF
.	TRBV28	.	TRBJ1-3	TGTGCCAGCAGTCTTAACTTAGGGGGAAACACCATATATTTT	CASSLNLGGNTIYF
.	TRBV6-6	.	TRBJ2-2	TGTGCCAGCAGTTACTCGAAGGGGGGGAGCACCGGGGAGCTGTTTTTT	CASSYSKGGSTGELFF
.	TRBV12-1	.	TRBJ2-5	TGTGCCAGCAGCTTTATTCGGGGGCGAGAGACCCAGTACTTC	CASSFIRGRETQYF
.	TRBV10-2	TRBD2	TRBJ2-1	TGCGCCAGCAGTGAGTCGGGGCTAGCGGGGGTTAGGAATGAGCAGTTCTTC	CASSESGLAGVRNEQFF
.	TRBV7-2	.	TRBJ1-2	TGTGCCAGCAGCTTTGAATACCGCAGTCATGGCTACACCTTC	CASSFEYRSHGYTF
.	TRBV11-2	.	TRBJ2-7	TGTGCCAGCAGCTTTGCTCAAGTCGAGCAGTACTTC	CASSFAQVEQYF
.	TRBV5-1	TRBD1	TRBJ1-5	TGCGCCAGCAGCCAAGGACAGGGGATCAATCAGCCCCAGCATTTT	CASSQGQGINQPQHF